The T cell receptor (beta chain) under discussion was sequenced for a study of shared clonotypes between healthy human individuals. Turning to the study itself: Donor composition was a couple of women and three men, aged 18 to 49.

The material for each subset, its genomic DNA, was split evenly across several immunoSEQ plates. Under the authors' procedure: Filtering differed, since immunoSEQ gave only junction sequences and no quality scores. TCRdb's table, derived via immunoSEQ multiplex PCR, lists solely in-frame clones and lacks some. V, J and clone size are taken as reported in that table, and D and trimming were inferred from the DNA itself. The table shows over a million clones, with about 96% occurring only once. With V trimmed by 0 bases and J by 0 bases, 6 bases remained unmatched. The CDR3 is made up of 16 amino acids. Germline V CDR1 and CDR2: SGHRS, YFSETQ.

The sequence came from a man aged 25 to 40 in good health. Sequencing was performed on naive CD4+ T cells sorted from blood. Specified subset: CD45RA+ positively selected. The gene calls are TRBV5-1 and TRBJ2-7; 7 bases are a match to TRBD1. DNA of the CDR3: TGCGCCAGCAGCTTGGTTGAGGGGGCAAACTCCTACGAGCAGTACTTC. Its translation is CASSLVEGANSYEQYF.